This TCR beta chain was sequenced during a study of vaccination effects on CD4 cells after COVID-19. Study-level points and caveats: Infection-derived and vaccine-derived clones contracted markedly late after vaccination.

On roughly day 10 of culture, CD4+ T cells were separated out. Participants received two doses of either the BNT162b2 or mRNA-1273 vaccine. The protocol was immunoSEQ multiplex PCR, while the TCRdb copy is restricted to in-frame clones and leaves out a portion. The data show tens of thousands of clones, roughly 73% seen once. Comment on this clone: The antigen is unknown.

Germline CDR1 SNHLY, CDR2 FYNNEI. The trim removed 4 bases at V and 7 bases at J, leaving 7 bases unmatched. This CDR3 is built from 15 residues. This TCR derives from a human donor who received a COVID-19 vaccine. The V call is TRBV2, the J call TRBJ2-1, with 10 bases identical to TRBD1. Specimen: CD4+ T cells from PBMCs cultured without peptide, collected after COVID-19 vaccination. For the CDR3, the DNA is TGTGCCAGCAGTGTTCTCGACAGGGGGCGAAATGAGCAGTTCTTC. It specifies CASSVLDRGRNEQFF.